The T cell receptor beta chain under discussion was sequenced for a study of OX40 agonist ivuxolimab in advanced cancers. On the study more broadly: The treatment was a fully human IgG2 OX40 agonist, ivuxolimab. Partial responses were observed in three patients, of whom one had hepatocellular carcinoma and two had cutaneous melanoma.

Germline loops: CDR1 MNHEY, CDR2 SVGAGI. The CDR3 is 16 amino acids. J was trimmed by 5 bases and V by 1 base; bases with no gene match: 7. Using immunoSEQ multiplex PCR, the repertoire was profiled, and TCRdb retains in-frame clones only, with some absent. The sample includes approximately 76,000 clones, 80% to 90% of them seen just once. The sequencing used CD4+ or CD8+ T cells sorted from blood, collected in a trial of the OX40 agonist ivuxolimab. J is TRBJ1-2 and V is TRBV6-5; 10 bases match TRBD1. The sequence was obtained from an adult with an advanced solid tumor such as melanoma, head and neck, liver or kidney cancer. CDR3 sequence (DNA): TGTGCCAGCAGTTACTTCCGGACAGGGGGTTTATATGGCTACACCTTC. Encoded protein: CASSYFRTGGLYGYTF.